The sequence of this TCR beta chain was determined in a study of CD8 T cell repertoires and HIV-1 epitope variants. Study-level background: T cells were stimulated with Twenty-five Gag and Nef peptides separately.

The protocol was immunoSEQ multiplex PCR, while the TCRdb copy is restricted to in-frame clones and leaves out a portion. The table has roughly 100,000 clones, over 70% seen once; the top ten hold around a quarter. The CDR3 extends over 15 amino acids. Germline assignment: CDR1 MDHEN and CDR2 SYDVKM. V gave up 8 bases and J gave up 3 bases; unmatched junction bases: 13. This TCR derives from a male donor with HIV. This chain uses TRBV28 with TRBJ2-7; the match to TRBD2 covers 7 bases. The sequenced material came from uncultured baseline CD8+ T cells from peripheral blood mononuclear cells (PBMCs). CDR3 residues: CASVGGSPLNYEQYF. DNA of the CDR3: TGTGCCAGCGTGGGCGGGAGCCCTCTCAACTACGAGCAGTACTTC.